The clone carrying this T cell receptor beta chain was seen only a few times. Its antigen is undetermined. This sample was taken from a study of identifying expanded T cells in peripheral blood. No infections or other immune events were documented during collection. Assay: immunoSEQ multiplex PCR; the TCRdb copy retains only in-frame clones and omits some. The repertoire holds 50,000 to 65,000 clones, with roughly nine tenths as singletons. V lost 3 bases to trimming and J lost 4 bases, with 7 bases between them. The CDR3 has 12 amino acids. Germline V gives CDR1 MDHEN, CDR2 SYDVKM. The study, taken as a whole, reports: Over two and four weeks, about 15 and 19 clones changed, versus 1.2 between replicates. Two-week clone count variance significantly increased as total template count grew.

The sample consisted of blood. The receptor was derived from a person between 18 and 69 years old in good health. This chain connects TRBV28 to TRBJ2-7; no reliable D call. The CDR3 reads CASSLNRYEQYF. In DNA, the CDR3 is TGTGCCAGCAGTTTGAATCGATACGAGCAGTACTTC.